This entry features one T cell receptor beta chain sequence. Its antigen remains unknown. The CDR3 has 15 amino acids. J was trimmed by 1 base and V by 8 bases; bases with no gene match: 8. The germline V gene encodes CDR1 LNHDA and CDR2 SQIVND (reference sequence). The data derive from a study of T cell responses to AZD1222 COVID-19 vaccine. Whole-study findings and limits: Spike-specific TCR depth and breadth grew after two AZD1222 doses.

Profiled with immunoSEQ multiplex PCR; TCRdb holds only in-frame clones, not every one. The sample includes 80,000 to 100,000 clones, roughly 84% of them seen just once. The chain combines TRBV19 with TRBJ2-7, with TRBD1 identical over 10 bases. The origin of this receptor is an adult who received the AZD1222 COVID-19 vaccine. The sample consisted of peripheral blood, taken 28 days after the second AZD1222 dose. The CDR3 DNA reads TGTGCCAGTTCAACCGGGACAGGGGTTTCCTACGAGCAGTACTTC. It codes for CASSTGTGVSYEQYF.